This T cell receptor beta chain was retrieved from a study of blood T cell repertoires in COVID-19. At the level of the study: Samples taken during acute and convalescent COVID-19 were collected in the United States, Italy and Spain.

This clone was seen only a few times. CDR1 and CDR2 from the germline V gene are SEHNR and FQNEAQ (reference sequence). Trimming took 1 base from V and 0 from J, leaving 6 bases between them. There are 14 residues in the CDR3. Profiled with immunoSEQ multiplex PCR; TCRdb holds only in-frame clones, not every one. The data hold approximately 100,000 clones, with roughly four fifths observed a single time. Input material: peripheral blood. This rearrangement joins TRBV7-9 to TRBJ1-1; perhaps TRBD1 as D (5 bases). This TCR was sampled from a human donor in a cohort sampled during active COVID-19. The CDR3 sequence is CASSLGTLNTEAFF. In DNA form, the CDR3 reads TGTGCCAGCAGCTTAGGGACATTGAACACTGAAGCTTTCTTT.